The 10 T cell receptor beta chains reported below all come from one sample, sequenced in a study of T cells in Graves' hyperthyroidism and ophthalmopathy. Amplification yielded TCR beta CDR3 regions, with RNA transcripts as the source. Initially, a first-round RT-PCR of the TCR CDR3 employed the HTBI primer set. TCRdb called the multiplex PCR reads again in MiXCR, with one record for every CDR3 protein. The top ten hold roughly 8% of the sample, which has fewer than 900,000 distinct CDR3 sequences, approximately 16% seen once. The sample was blood. These receptors came from a man aged 18 to 30 with Graves' hyperthyroidism.

Worth noting for this clonotype: A junction boundary mismatches the germline segment, possibly from a read error. This sequence joins TRBV6-1 and TRBJ2-5, with 7 bases fitting TRBD2. The length of the CDR3 is 13 residues. In germline, CDR1 is MNHNS, CDR2 SASEGT. The CDR3 reads CASSVSFGGRPDF. The CDR3, as DNA: TGTGCCAGCAGTGTAAGTTTCGGCGGGAGACCCGACTTC.

This clonotype occurred a few times. The V call is TRBV13, the J call TRBJ2-2, with D tentatively TRBD2 (6 bases). CDR1 and CDR2 (germline): PRHDT, FYEKMQ (reference sequence). The V and J ends lost 3 bases and 4 bases respectively, with 15 bases between them. There are 16 residues in the CDR3. CDR3 nucleotides: TGTGCCAGCAGCTTGATAGCGGAAGACCTCACCGGGGAGCTGTTTTTT. It is translated as CASSLIAEDLTGELFF.

For this clonotype: A much larger clone is a single base away; this may be a read error. J is TRBJ2-1 and V is TRBV7-9; 7 nucleotides agree with TRBD2. The CDR3 runs to 16 residues. Germline CDR1 reads SEHNR; CDR2 reads FQNEAQ (reference sequence). In DNA form, the CDR3 reads TGTGCCGGCAGCTTAGAGTCTGGCGGGAGAGGCAATGAGCAGTTCTTC. It translates to CAGSLESGGRGNEQFF.

In its sample, this clonotype was seen a few times. This sequence joins TRBV6-1 and TRBJ1-6; D is uncertain. Germline assignment: CDR1 MNHNS and CDR2 SASEGT. The V gene lost 2 bases and the J gene lost 0 bases, with 5 bases spanning the gap. This CDR3 is 15 amino acids long. The CDR3 protein is CASSERSSYNSPLHF. The CDR3, as DNA: TGTGCCAGCAGTGAAAGGAGCTCCTATAATTCACCCCTCCACTTT.

In its sample, this clonotype was seen a few times. The chain is built from TRBV3-1 and TRBJ2-5; possible D gene TRBD2, 6 bases. The CDR3 loop spans 14 amino acids. The germline V and J ends were trimmed by 6 bases and 3 bases, with 14 bases remaining between them. CDR1 is LGHDT and CDR2 is YNNKEL in the germline V gene (reference sequence). Written as DNA, the CDR3 is TGTGCCAGCAGTCAGGGACTGAACAAAGAGACCCAGTACTTC. The encoded protein is CASSQGLNKETQYF.

This clonotype was recorded many times. This chain joins TRBV7-3 and TRBJ2-7, with 7 bases lining up with TRBD1. V gave up 2 bases and J gave up 6 bases; unmatched junction bases: 4. The CDR3 is made up of 13 amino acids. Germline V lookup: CDR1 SGHTA, CDR2 FQGTGA. CDR3 bases: TGTGCCAGCAGCTTACTGGGACAGCTCGAGCAGTACTTC. Protein: CASSLLGQLEQYF. Supplemented by reference TRBV7-3 and TRBJ2-7, the full variable domain reads GAGVSQTPSNKVTEKGKYVELRCDPISGHTALYWYRQSLGQGPEFLIYFQGTGAADDSGLPNDRFFAVRPEGSVSTLKIQRTERGDSAVYLCASSLLGQLEQYFGPGTRLTVT.

The J gene is TRBJ2-7, the V gene TRBV28, with 12 positions matching TRBD1. The V and J ends lost 7 bases and 8 bases, in that order; junction bases with no gene match: 15. The CDR3 covers 16 residues. CDR1 is MDHEN and CDR2 is SYDVKM in the germline V gene. Here the CDR3 DNA reads TGTGCCAGCACTCCCCGCGGGGGACAGGGGGCCCTCAAGCAGTACTTC. This sequence encodes CASTPRGGQGALKQYF.

This rearrangement joins TRBV29-1 to TRBJ2-5, with D possibly being TRBD2 (5 bases). V lost 7 bases, J lost 2 bases, and 29 bases lay in between. The CDR3 totals 18 residues. Germline assignment: CDR1 SQVTM and CDR2 ANQGSEA. CDR3 coding DNA: TGCAGCGCCATAAGTTTTCGGGCCCGAACTAGACTGCAAGAGACCCAGTACTTC. This translates into CSAISFRARTRLQETQYF.

In its sample, this clonotype was seen a few times. The J gene is TRBJ2-1, the V gene TRBV5-1, with TRBD2 as a possible D gene (6 bases). Germline assignment: CDR1 SGHRS and CDR2 YFSETQ. V was cut by 0 bases and J by 9 bases, with 16 bases left in between. CDR3 length: 15 residues. This CDR3 is CASSLAVGGVGEQFF. Written as DNA, the CDR3 is TGCGCCAGCAGCTTGGCCGTCGGAGGGGTGGGTGAGCAGTTCTTC.

This clonotype appeared many times. V usage is TRBV6-4 and J usage is TRBJ2-1, with TRBD1 matching 9 bases. Germline CDR1 MRHNA, CDR2 SNTAGT. The CDR3 extends over 14 amino acids. Trimming at V came to 6 bases and at J to 8 bases, leaving 8 bases not matched to a gene. CDR3 residues: CASSRDRVSDEQFF. The CDR3 nucleotides read TGTGCCAGCAGCCGGGACAGGGTTAGCGATGAGCAGTTCTTC.